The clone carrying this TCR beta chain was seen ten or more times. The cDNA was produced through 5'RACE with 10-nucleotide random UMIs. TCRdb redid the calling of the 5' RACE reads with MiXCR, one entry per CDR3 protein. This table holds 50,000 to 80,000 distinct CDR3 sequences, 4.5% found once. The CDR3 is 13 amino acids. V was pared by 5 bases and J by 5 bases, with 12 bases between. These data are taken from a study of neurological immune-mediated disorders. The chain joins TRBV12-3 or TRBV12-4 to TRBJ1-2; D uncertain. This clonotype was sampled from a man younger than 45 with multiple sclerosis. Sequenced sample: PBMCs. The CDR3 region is CASSLTAGYGYTF. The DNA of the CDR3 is TGTGCCAGCAGTCTGACGGCCGGGTATGGCTACACCTTC.